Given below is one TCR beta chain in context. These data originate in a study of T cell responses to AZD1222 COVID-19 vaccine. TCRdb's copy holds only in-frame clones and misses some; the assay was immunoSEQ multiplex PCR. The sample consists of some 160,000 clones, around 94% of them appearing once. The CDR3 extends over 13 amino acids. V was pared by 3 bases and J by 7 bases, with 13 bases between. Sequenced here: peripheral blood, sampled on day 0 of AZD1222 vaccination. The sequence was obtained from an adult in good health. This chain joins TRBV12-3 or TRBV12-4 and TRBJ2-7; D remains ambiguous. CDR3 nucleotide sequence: TGTGCCAGCAGTTTCGACAAAGCTCTTGAGCAGTACTTC. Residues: CASSFDKALEQYF.